This TCR beta chain was captured by sequencing in a study of blood T cells in healthy people across ages. Germline values: CDR1 SGHTA, CDR2 FQGNSA. The CDR3 totals 14 residues. This clonotype was observed a few times. A sample-barcoded 5' primer and a J-beta primer mix were used in a second PCR of roughly 7 to 12 cycles. TCRdb re-called the 5' RACE reads with MiXCR, one entry per CDR3 protein. Seen here are 760,000 or so distinct CDR3 sequences, around a quarter observed once, and the top ten hold 8% to 10%. The sample also formed part of further work on T cells of mothers and their children. That work adds: Sequencing returned over 9 million TCR beta CDR3 reads per mother and several million per child.

This sequence originates from a boy aged 5-17 years in good health. What was sequenced was blood. The chain employs TRBV7-2 and TRBJ2-5, with D hard to call. The end of the DNA is better explained by TRBJ2-7, so the J call may be wrong. The CDR3 DNA sequence: TGTGCCAGCAGCTTAGATGCGAGCACCTACGAGCAGTACTTC. Amino acid sequence: CASSLDASTYEQYF.